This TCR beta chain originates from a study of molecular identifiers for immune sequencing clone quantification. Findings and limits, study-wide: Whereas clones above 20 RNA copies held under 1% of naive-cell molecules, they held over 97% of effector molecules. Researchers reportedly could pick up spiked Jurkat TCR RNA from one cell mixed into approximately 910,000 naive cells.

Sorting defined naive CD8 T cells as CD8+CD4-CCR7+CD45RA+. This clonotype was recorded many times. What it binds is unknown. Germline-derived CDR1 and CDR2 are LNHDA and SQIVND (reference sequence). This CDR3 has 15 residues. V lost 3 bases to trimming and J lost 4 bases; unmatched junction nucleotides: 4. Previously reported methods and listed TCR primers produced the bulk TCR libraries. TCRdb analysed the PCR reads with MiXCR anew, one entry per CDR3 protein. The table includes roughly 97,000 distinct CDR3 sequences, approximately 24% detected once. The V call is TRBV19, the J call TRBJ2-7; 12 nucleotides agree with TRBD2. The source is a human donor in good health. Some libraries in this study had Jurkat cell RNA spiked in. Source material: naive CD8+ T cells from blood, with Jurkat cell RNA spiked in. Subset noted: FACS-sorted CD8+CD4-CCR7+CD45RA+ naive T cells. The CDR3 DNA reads TGTGCCAGTAGTATCGCTAGCGGGGGGGAGTACGAGCAGTACTTC. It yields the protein CASSIASGGEYEQYF.